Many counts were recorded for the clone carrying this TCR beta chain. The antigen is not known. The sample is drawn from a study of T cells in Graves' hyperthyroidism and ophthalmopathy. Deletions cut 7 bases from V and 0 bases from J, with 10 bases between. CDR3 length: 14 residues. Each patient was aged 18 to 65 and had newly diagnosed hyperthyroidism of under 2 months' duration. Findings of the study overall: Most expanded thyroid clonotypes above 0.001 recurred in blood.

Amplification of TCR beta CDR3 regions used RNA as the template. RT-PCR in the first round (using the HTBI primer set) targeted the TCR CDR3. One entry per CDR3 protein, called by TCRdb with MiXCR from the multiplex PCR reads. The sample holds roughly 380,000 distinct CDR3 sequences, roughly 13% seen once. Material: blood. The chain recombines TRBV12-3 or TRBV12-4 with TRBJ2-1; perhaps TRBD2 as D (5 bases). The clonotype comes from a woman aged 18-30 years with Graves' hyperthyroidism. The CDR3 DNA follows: TGTGCCAGCACGCGGGTCAGCTCCTACAATGAGCAGTTCTTC. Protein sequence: CASTRVSSYNEQFF.